These 11 T cell receptor beta chains were all obtained from the same sample, sequenced in a study of blood T cell repertoires in COVID-19. Sequencing was performed with immunoSEQ multiplex PCR; in TCRdb, only in-frame clones are kept and a portion is missing. Among roughly 290,000 clones, roughly 86% were seen once, and the ten largest hold roughly 1.9%. Sample: peripheral blood. Every receptor here comes from a woman aged 25 to 45 who had recovered from COVID-19.

The chain has TRBV3-1 (or the pseudogene TRBV3-2) and TRBJ2-3; 11 positions agree with TRBD2. J lost 3 bases, V lost 3 bases, and 5 bases had no gene match. Germline CDR1 is LGHDT and CDR2 is YNNKEL (reference sequence). This CDR3 is built from 16 residues. The CDR3, as DNA: TGTGCCAGCAGCCAGGGTAGCGGGGGGGCAACAGATACGCAGTATTTT. Translation: CASSQGSGGATDTQYF.

The sample holds one count of this clone. V is TRBV5-6 and J is TRBJ1-1, with no clear D. Between the trimmed V and J ends, which lost 5 bases and 1 base, there was a span of 15 bases. CDR1 and CDR2 (germline): SGHDT, YYEEEE. The CDR3 loop spans 15 amino acids. The CDR3 loop is CASRIRRRGNTEAFF. The DNA of the CDR3 is TGTGCCAGCAGAATCAGACGCCGGGGGAACACTGAAGCTTTCTTT.

The chain employs TRBV27 and TRBJ2-7, with D unclear. CDR1 is MNHEY and CDR2 is SMNVEV in the germline V gene (reference sequence). The CDR3 has 13 residues. V gave up 6 bases and J gave up 2 bases, with 11 bases separating them. The CDR3 sequence: CASSRTVAYEQYF. In DNA, the CDR3 is TGTGCCAGCAGCCGAACAGTGGCCTACGAGCAGTACTTC.

Notes on this clone: The same CDR3 can be traced to other DNA sequences in this sample. The chain has TRBV19 and TRBJ1-2, with D perhaps TRBD1 (6 bases). The CDR3 is 13 amino acids. V lost 1 base to trimming and J lost 6 bases, with 9 bases between them. Germline-derived CDR1 and CDR2 are LNHDA and SQIVND (reference sequence). CDR3 bases: TGTGCCAGTAGTATAGGGCCAGGGGATGGCTACACCTTC. This gives the protein CASSIGPGDGYTF. Full variable domain (rest looked up from reference TRBV19 and TRBJ1-2): DGGITQSPKYLFRKEGQNVTLSCEQNLNHDAMYWYRQDPGQGLRLIYYSQIVNDFQKGDIAEGYSVSREKKESFPLTVTSAQKNPTAFYLCASSIGPGDGYTFGSGTRLTVV.

The chain is built from TRBV2 and TRBJ1-3; D is uncertain. CDR3 length equals 14 residues. Germline V gives CDR1 SNHLY, CDR2 FYNNEI. V was pared by 6 bases and J by 0 bases, with 9 bases between. The CDR3: CASSSEYSGNTIYF. CDR3 DNA sequence: TGTGCCAGCAGCTCTGAGTACTCTGGAAACACCATATATTTT.

The rearrangement links TRBV4-1 to TRBJ2-2; 9 positions agree with TRBD2. In germline, CDR1 is MGHRA, CDR2 YSYEKL. J gave up 3 bases and V 3 bases, and 5 bases lay outside the gene matches. There are 16 residues in the CDR3. The CDR3 loop is CASSQGGGAYTGELFF. The CDR3 DNA follows: TGCGCCAGCAGCCAGGGCGGGGGGGCCTACACCGGGGAGCTGTTTTTT.

The chain employs TRBV28 and TRBJ2-3; TRBD2 matches at 8 bases. With V trimmed by 7 bases and J by 3 bases, 15 bases remained unmatched. Germline V gene lookup returns CDR1 MDHEN and CDR2 SYDVKM. The CDR3 is made up of 17 amino acids. The CDR3, as DNA: TGTGCCAGCACCCCGGGGGGGGGCGATTCGGTAACAGATACGCAGTATTTT. Translating it yields CASTPGGGDSVTDTQYF.

In the case of this clone: Germline is not matched at one junction end, which may reflect a read error. V is TRBV10-3 and J is TRBJ2-3; 11 bases line up with TRBD2. CDR3 length equals 17 residues. Per germline, CDR1 ENHRY and CDR2 SYGVKD. The CDR3 reads CAISEIGTSGRTNTQYF. The CDR3 region has the DNA TGTGCCATCAGCGAAATAGGGACTAGCGGCCGCACAAATACGCAGTATTTT.

The rearrangement uses TRBV4-3 and TRBJ1-2; TRBD1 might be the D (5 bases). V lost 0 bases and J lost 5, with 13 bases in between. Germline CDR1 LGHNA, CDR2 YSLEER. This CDR3 spans 15 amino acids. CDR3 sequence reads: CASSQERSGLYGYTF. The CDR3 DNA reads TGCGCCAGCAGCCAAGAACGCTCAGGGTTATATGGCTACACCTTC.

The chain uses TRBV19 and TRBJ1-5; TRBD1 might be the D (5 bases). This CDR3 has 15 amino acids. Trimming took 10 bases from V and 5 from J, leaving 21 bases between them. Germline lookup yields CDR1 LNHDA and CDR2 SQIVND (reference sequence). CDR3 in amino acids: CATTGHPGQYQPQHF. Here the CDR3 DNA reads TGTGCCACTACTGGGCACCCAGGGCAGTATCAGCCCCAGCATTTT.

The rearrangement joins TRBV7-9 to TRBJ2-5; 7 bases align to TRBD1. V was clipped by 10 bases and J by 5 bases; unmatched bases: 7. The CDR3 totals 12 residues. Germline V gene sequence: CDR1 SEHNR, CDR2 FQNEAQ (reference sequence). In DNA, the CDR3 is TGTGCCATCGACAGGGTCCGGGAGACCCAGTACTTC. Residues: CAIDRVRETQYF.